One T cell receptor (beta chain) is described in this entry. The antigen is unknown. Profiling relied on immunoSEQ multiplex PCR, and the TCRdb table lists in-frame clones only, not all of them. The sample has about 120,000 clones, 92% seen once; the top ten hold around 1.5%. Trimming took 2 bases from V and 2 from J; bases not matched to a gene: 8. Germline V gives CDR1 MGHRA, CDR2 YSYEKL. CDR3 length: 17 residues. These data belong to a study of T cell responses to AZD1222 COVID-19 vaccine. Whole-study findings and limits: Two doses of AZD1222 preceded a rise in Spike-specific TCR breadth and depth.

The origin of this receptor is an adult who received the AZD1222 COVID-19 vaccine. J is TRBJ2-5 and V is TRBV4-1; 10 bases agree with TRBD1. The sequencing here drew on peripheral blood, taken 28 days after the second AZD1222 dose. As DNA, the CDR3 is TGCGCCAGCAGCCAACCACCGGGACAGGGGAAACAAGAGACCCAGTACTTC. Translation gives CASSQPPGQGKQETQYF.